Listed here is a single TCR beta chain. The target of this receptor is not known. No per-base quality is available; no much larger clone lies one base away. According to the germline V gene, CDR1 reads SGHRS and CDR2 reads YFSETQ. V is cut back by 4 bases and J by 6 bases, with 8 bases in the junction unmatched. Reading from cysteine to phenylalanine, the CDR3 counts 14 amino acids. Just the 42-base CDR3 DNA is kept, in frame starting at base 1. Each collaborating institution followed its own protocols to collect whole blood in K2EDTA tubes. For TCRbeta analysis, collaborator samples were shipped as frozen whole blood, as isolated PBMCs, or as DNA extracted from either sample type. The data belong to a study of blood T cell repertoires in COVID-19 (dated by TCRdb to between 2020 and 2021). Regarding the research as a whole: The collaborator samples originated in the United States, Italy and Spain and spanned the acute and convalescent phases of COVID-19. The material from the prospective study consisted of cDNA or gDNA derived from T cells, B-cell-depleted T cells, or PBMCs. Nearly every sample came with metadata listing a de-identified subject ID, COVID-19 status, age in years and sex. HLA class I and class II types, where available, came from metadata supplied by the sample provider rather than from assay-based typing. The samples were drawn from the first 160 participants of the ongoing ImmuneRACE study and from over a thousand subjects provided by 6 global collaborators. Subjects who had been exposed to COVID-19, were actively infected with it, or had recovered from it provided the deeply sampled blood TCRbeta repertoires that made up the dataset. The repertoires were released in a freely available public database meant as a resource for research on the immune response to SARS-CoV-2. What the research found in general, with its limitations: How much clinical and demographic metadata was included differed by source and by participant, and the metadata was provided uncurated.

The immunoSEQ Assay, a bias-controlled multiplex PCR, was used to amplify TCRbeta CDR3 regions from genomic DNA. The source study handled its data this way. Within the assay, amplification of reference gene primers was used to estimate how many nucleated cells each sample contained. Sequence reads were collapsed and filtered to measure the absolute abundance of every unique TCRbeta CDR3 rearrangement. Productive Simpson clonality was computed per sample as the square root of Simpson's diversity index over productive rearrangements. Entries here come from immuneACCESS through TCRdb and include only in-frame sequences with V and J called. Some clones fail to appear in such tables; in the studies checked, an unresolved V gene covers under half of the shortfall, and the cause of the remainder is unknown. From that table come the V and J calls and clone size; the DNA was used to work out D and trimming. This sample is represented by over 200,000 clones; around 75% of them were singletons. Of the sample, around 5% falls within the top ten clones.

The rearranged chain carries TRBV5-1 and TRBJ2-7; TRBD1 aligns with 9 central bases. The sample comprised peripheral blood. This sequence originates from a human donor in a cohort sampled during active COVID-19. CDR3 region: CASSIRDRVSEQYF. At the DNA level, the sequence is TGCGCCAGCAGCATCCGGGACAGGGTGTCCGAGCAGTACTTC.